This record covers a single TCR beta chain. Trimming at V came to 6 bases and at J to 2 bases, leaving 10 bases not matched to a gene. The V gene's germline CDR1 is MNHEY and CDR2 SVGEGT. CDR3 length equals 16 residues. Unique molecular identifiers were used in preparing the TCRbeta library. TCRdb reanalysed the PCR reads using MiXCR and keeps one entry per CDR3 protein. This table has some 240,000 distinct CDR3 sequences, around 12% appearing once. These data are taken from a study of T-cell reconstitution after alpha-beta-depleted transplantation in children. The material was PBMCs from the stem cell graft donor, obtained from the stem cell graft. This TCR derives from a human donor who donated a stem cell graft to a child with acute lymphoblastic leukemia. This chain joins TRBV6-2 or TRBV6-3 and TRBJ1-1, with 9 bases that match TRBD1. CDR3 in amino acids: CASSYGQGRPNTEAFF. The DNA for the CDR3 is TGTGCCAGCAGCTACGGACAGGGGCGACCTAACACTGAAGCTTTCTTT.